A single sample gave rise to the 19 T cell receptor beta chains below, sequenced in a study of blood T cell repertoires in COVID-19. Method: immunoSEQ multiplex PCR; TCRdb's copy keeps in-frame clones and lacks some. The repertoire consists of about 280,000 clones, with 85% occurring once and the leading ten covering approximately 5.1%. The specimen was peripheral blood. The receptors here all came from a man aged 50 to 60 with active or convalescent COVID-19.

This clone was observed a single time. V usage is TRBV5-6 and J usage is TRBJ1-3; 7 bases map to TRBD1. This CDR3 spans 16 amino acids. J was trimmed by 1 base and V by 2 bases; bases with no gene match: 6. Germline CDR1 SGHDT, CDR2 YYEEEE. CDR3: CASSLPSGGSGNTIYF. CDR3 nucleotide sequence: TGTGCCAGCAGCTTACCCTCAGGGGGATCTGGAAACACCATATATTTT.

The V and J genes are TRBV4-2 and TRBJ1-2; 10 bases are shared with TRBD1. V shed 3 bases and J 5 bases; nucleotides not matched to a gene: 3. The V gene's germline CDR1 is LGHNA and CDR2 YNFKEQ. The length of the CDR3 is 14 residues. CDR3 amino acids: CASSQTGGGYGYTF. In DNA, the CDR3 is TGTGCCAGCAGCCAGACAGGGGGCGGGTATGGCTACACCTTC.

Ten or more counts support this clone. The rearrangement joins TRBV6-2 or TRBV6-3 to TRBJ1-5; tentatively, D is TRBD1 (5 bases). This CDR3 has 14 residues. Germline assignment: CDR1 MNHEY and CDR2 SVGEGT. The V end lost 0 bases, the J end lost 6 bases, and 9 bases lay between the germline ends. CDR3 in amino acids: CASSYSGRGQPQHF. In DNA form, the CDR3 reads TGTGCCAGCAGTTACTCGGGGAGGGGTCAGCCCCAGCATTTT.

This chain connects TRBV12-3 or TRBV12-4 to TRBJ2-7; possible D gene TRBD2, 5 bases. V lost 3 bases to trimming and J lost 3 bases, with 9 bases between them. There are 13 residues in the CDR3. The CDR3 loop is CASSFTRFYEQYF. CDR3 DNA sequence: TGTGCCAGCAGTTTTACTAGGTTCTACGAGCAGTACTTC.

The chain recombines TRBV28 with TRBJ2-3; D may be TRBD1 (5 bases). The V gene's germline CDR1 is MDHEN and CDR2 SYDVKM. The V end lost 5 bases, the J end lost 2 bases, and 14 bases lay between the germline ends. The CDR3 contains 15 residues. The CDR3 spells CASSPSDRDTDTQYF. Written as DNA, the CDR3 is TGTGCCAGCAGTCCTTCCGACAGAGACACAGATACGCAGTATTTT.

The chain combines TRBV30 with TRBJ2-1, with 10 bases that match TRBD1. This CDR3 comprises 16 residues. Germline lookup yields CDR1 GTSNPN and CDR2 SVGIG (reference sequence). V was pared by 3 bases and J by 3 bases, with 8 bases of the junction left unmatched. CDR3 DNA: TGTGCCTGGAGCCTTCCGACAGGGGGCATCTACAATGAGCAGTTCTTC. The encoded protein is CAWSLPTGGIYNEQFF.

In DNA form, the CDR3 reads TGTGCCAGCAGTTACGGTTGGGACTCCGAGCAGTACTTC. As protein: CASSYGWDSEQYF. The chain recombines TRBV6-5 with TRBJ2-7, with a tentative D call TRBD2 (6 bases). CDR3 size: 13 residues. Germline assignment: CDR1 MNHEY and CDR2 SVGAGI. V lost 2 bases, J lost 6 bases, and 11 bases lay in between.

The chain combines TRBV2 with TRBJ2-2; TRBD2 agrees at 11 bases. Per the germline V gene, CDR1 is SNHLY and CDR2 is FYNNEI. V gave up 6 bases and J gave up 6 bases; unmatched junction bases: 6. This CDR3 is 15 amino acids long. The CDR3 nucleotides read TGTGCCAGCAGGCCCCTAGCGGGAGGACCCGGGGAGCTGTTTTTT. Its translation is CASRPLAGGPGELFF.

CDR3 DNA: TGTGCCAGCAGCGCTGGACAGGGTCGTGGCTACACCTTC. This encodes CASSAGQGRGYTF. The chain combines TRBV6-5 with TRBJ1-2; TRBD1 agrees at 8 bases. This CDR3 has 13 amino acids. Germline CDR1 MNHEY, CDR2 SVGAGI. With 6 bases clipped from V and 7 bases from J, the junction kept 7 bases outside the gene matches.

J is TRBJ2-1 and V is TRBV4-1, with TRBD2 matching 13 bases. There are 18 residues in the CDR3. Germline trimming cut 3 bases from V and 5 bases from J; bases unmatched to any gene: 10. Looked up from germline, CDR1 is MGHRA and CDR2 is YSYEKL. CDR3 nucleotides: TGCGCCAGCAGCCAGGTACTAGCGGGAGGGCCTGGTAACAATGAGCAGTTCTTC. Translation: CASSQVLAGGPGNNEQFF.

This clone has just a few counts. V and J are TRBV4-1 and TRBJ2-7; 7 bases are shared with TRBD1. V was clipped by 3 bases and J by 0 bases; unmatched bases: 14. Germline values: CDR1 MGHRA, CDR2 YSYEKL. The CDR3 is made up of 18 amino acids. The CDR3 coding sequence is TGCGCCAGCAGCCAGGGGCCCTCCACAGGGGCCAGCTCCTACGAGCAGTACTTC. Translating gives CASSQGPSTGASSYEQYF.

The chain uses TRBV19 and TRBJ2-1; 8 nucleotides agree with TRBD2. J lost 7 bases, V lost 5 bases, and 1 base had no gene match. Looked up from germline, CDR1 is LNHDA and CDR2 is SQIVND (reference sequence). The CDR3 runs 12 residues. This CDR3 reads CASSSGGNEQFF. The CDR3 bases are TGTGCCAGTAGTTCGGGGGGGAATGAGCAGTTCTTC.

V and J are TRBV5-1 and TRBJ2-1; possibly TRBD1 for D (6 bases). The V and J ends lost 6 bases and 5 bases respectively, with 18 bases between them. Germline CDR1 is SGHRS and CDR2 is YFSETQ. This CDR3 contains 15 residues. The CDR3 is CASTRDTTRNNEQFF. The DNA of the CDR3 is TGCGCCAGCACCCGGGACACCACCCGGAACAATGAGCAGTTCTTC.

V gene TRBV11-2 combines with J gene TRBJ2-1; TRBD1 agrees at 9 bases. This CDR3 contains 16 residues. Germline CDR1 SGHAT, CDR2 FQNNGV. J lost 9 bases, V lost 0 bases, and 9 bases had no gene match. The CDR3 loop is CASSLEGQGLKSEQFF. The CDR3 bases are TGTGCCAGCAGCTTAGAGGGACAGGGCCTAAAGAGTGAGCAGTTCTTC.

The V and J genes are TRBV4-3 and TRBJ1-2; D is unclear. Germline V gene sequence: CDR1 LGHNA, CDR2 YSLEER. This CDR3 is built from 14 residues. V lost 2 bases to trimming and J lost 0 bases, with 7 bases between them. The CDR3 spells CASSQQRANYGYTF. The CDR3 DNA follows: TGCGCCAGCAGCCAACAGCGAGCTAACTATGGCTACACCTTC.

This chain links TRBV14 with TRBJ2-1, with TRBD2 as a possible D gene (6 bases). Trimming removed 3 bases from V and 7 bases from J, with 16 bases in between. The CDR3 runs to 15 residues. Per the germline V gene, CDR1 is SGHDN and CDR2 is FVKESK. The CDR3 here is CASSQERRARNEQFF. The CDR3 bases are TGTGCCAGCAGCCAGGAGAGGAGGGCCAGGAATGAGCAGTTCTTC.

The chain uses TRBV20-1 and TRBJ2-1; TRBD2 matches 7 bases. The CDR3 is 17 residues long. Trimming took 3 bases from V and 0 from J; bases not matched to a gene: 11. Per germline, CDR1 DFQATT and CDR2 SNEGSKA (reference sequence). CDR3 protein: CSASRLAEISSYNEQFF. The DNA of the CDR3 is TGCAGTGCTAGTCGGCTAGCGGAAATTAGCTCCTACAATGAGCAGTTCTTC.

V usage is TRBV10-3 and J usage is TRBJ2-5, with a tentative D call TRBD1 (6 bases). CDR3 size: 14 residues. Deletions cut 3 bases from V and 2 bases from J, with 10 bases between. The V gene's germline CDR1 is ENHRY and CDR2 SYGVKD. CDR3 DNA: TGTGCCATCAGTGAAGGGACAAATCAAGAGACCCAGTACTTC. Its protein is CAISEGTNQETQYF.

This clone was found a few times. The genes are TRBV6-6 and TRBJ1-2; TRBD1 matches 9 bases. J lost 6 bases, V lost 10 bases, and 3 bases had no gene match. Looked up from germline, CDR1 is MNHNY and CDR2 is SVGAGI (reference sequence). The CDR3 sequence is 11 residues long. In nucleotides, the CDR3 is TGTGCCACCCGGACAGGGGATGGCTACACCTTC. Translating gives CATRTGDGYTF.